Listed below are T cell receptor beta chains from one sample, sequenced in a study of T-cell memory formation after mild COVID-19. From the 5' RACE reads, TCRdb called clonotypes with MiXCR, one entry per CDR3 protein. The sample includes 250,000 to 350,000 distinct CDR3 sequences, roughly 15% of them seen just once. The sequenced sample consisted of PBMCs or a T cell subset sorted from them (not recorded which). The receptors here all came from a man between 18 and 35 years old who had mild COVID-19 (a few samples of this study predate the infection). Cell type and time point are not known. CDR3s include the opening cysteine and the closing phenylalanine or tryptophan. Each record gives: CDR3 protein, J gene, D gene, V gene. A D gene is named only where the DNA matches it firmly.

CDR3 protein: CSAKGTWDYNEQFF; J gene: TRBJ2-1; D gene: NA; V gene: TRBV20-1
CDR3 protein: CASSILASGDQETQYF; J gene: TRBJ2-5; D gene: TRBD2; V gene: TRBV6-5
CDR3 protein: CASSYSGETEAFF; J gene: TRBJ1-1; D gene: NA; V gene: TRBV6-5
CDR3 protein: CAISGDDRGGQANYGYTF; J gene: TRBJ1-2; D gene: TRBD1; V gene: TRBV10-3
CDR3 protein: CATAGLEYNEQFF; J gene: TRBJ2-1; D gene: TRBD2; V gene: TRBV6-6
CDR3 protein: CASSSRDRSFNYGYTF; J gene: TRBJ1-2; D gene: TRBD1; V gene: TRBV12-3/TRBV12-4
CDR3 protein: CASREITDTQYF; J gene: TRBJ2-3; D gene: NA; V gene: TRBV2
CDR3 protein: CASSVLPITHEQYF; J gene: TRBJ2-7; D gene: NA; V gene: TRBV9
CDR3 protein: CASSPEYDTEAFF; J gene: TRBJ1-1; D gene: NA; V gene: TRBV12-3/TRBV12-4
CDR3 protein: CATSRDLRDPRGETQYF; J gene: TRBJ2-5; D gene: NA; V gene: TRBV15
CDR3 protein: CASSLGPGGLEAFF; J gene: TRBJ1-1; D gene: NA; V gene: TRBV5-8
CDR3 protein: CATSRPLAASTDTQYF; J gene: TRBJ2-3; D gene: NA; V gene: TRBV15
CDR3 protein: CASSQASGREYNEQFF; J gene: TRBJ2-1; D gene: NA; V gene: TRBV3-1
CDR3 protein: CASSPGRNEQYF; J gene: TRBJ2-7; D gene: NA; V gene: TRBV5-6
CDR3 protein: CSASRAGVEETQYF; J gene: TRBJ2-5; D gene: TRBD2; V gene: TRBV20-1
CDR3 protein: CASSGAWEYTGELFF; J gene: TRBJ2-2; D gene: NA; V gene: TRBV5-1
CDR3 protein: CASSLTPETEAFF; J gene: TRBJ1-1; D gene: NA; V gene: TRBV4-1
CDR3 protein: CASSLRQGRTGELFF; J gene: TRBJ2-2; D gene: NA; V gene: TRBV12-3/TRBV12-4
CDR3 protein: CASSVGGRETGELFF; J gene: TRBJ2-2; D gene: NA; V gene: TRBV9
CDR3 protein: CASSVDPRSGNTIYF; J gene: TRBJ1-3; D gene: NA; V gene: TRBV9
CDR3 protein: CASSPLTDPQFF; J gene: TRBJ2-1; D gene: NA; V gene: TRBV9
CDR3 protein: CATSKRGQVYGYTF; J gene: TRBJ1-2; D gene: TRBD1; V gene: TRBV15
CDR3 protein: CASSQVGGAGELFF; J gene: TRBJ2-2; D gene: NA; V gene: TRBV5-5
CDR3 protein: CAWSIRANQPQHF; J gene: TRBJ1-5; D gene: NA; V gene: TRBV30
CDR3 protein: CASSQEMFGRGADTQYF; J gene: TRBJ2-3; D gene: TRBD2; V gene: TRBV4-1
CDR3 protein: CASSLSVLSYNEQFF; J gene: TRBJ2-1; D gene: NA; V gene: TRBV5-1
CDR3 protein: CASSQDPGQGSAEAFF; J gene: TRBJ1-1; D gene: TRBD1; V gene: TRBV4-1
CDR3 protein: CASSRGLGQNHEKLFF; J gene: TRBJ1-4; D gene: TRBD1; V gene: TRBV7-9
CDR3 protein: CASSEFDRGRDEKLFF; J gene: TRBJ1-4; D gene: TRBD1; V gene: TRBV4-1
CDR3 protein: CSGRGAANEKLFF; J gene: TRBJ1-4; D gene: NA; V gene: TRBV20-1
CDR3 protein: CASSFWSGSSYNEQFF; J gene: TRBJ2-1; D gene: TRBD2; V gene: TRBV6-2/TRBV6-3
CDR3 protein: CATPRDPSQGDNEQFF; J gene: TRBJ2-1; D gene: NA; V gene: TRBV19
CDR3 protein: CATSDLSSGNTIYF; J gene: TRBJ1-3; D gene: NA; V gene: TRBV6-6
CDR3 protein: CASSQDGGTVVYEQYF; J gene: TRBJ2-7; D gene: NA; V gene: TRBV4-1
CDR3 protein: CASRPDSNTQYF; J gene: TRBJ2-3; D gene: NA; V gene: TRBV12-3/TRBV12-4
CDR3 protein: CSARDLGGRTGYTF; J gene: TRBJ1-2; D gene: TRBD1; V gene: TRBV20-1
CDR3 protein: CASSQPRGIPGDTEAFF; J gene: TRBJ1-1; D gene: NA; V gene: TRBV3-1
CDR3 protein: CASSALAGGGNEQFF; J gene: TRBJ2-1; D gene: TRBD2; V gene: TRBV5-1
CDR3 protein: CASSLAGGAYEQYF; J gene: TRBJ2-7; D gene: NA; V gene: TRBV7-2
CDR3 protein: CASSPEPHQTGRPYF; J gene: TRBJ2-7; D gene: NA; V gene: TRBV7-8
CDR3 protein: CASSPGLAGAGTGETQYF; J gene: TRBJ2-5; D gene: TRBD2; V gene: TRBV11-2
CDR3 protein: CASSQPGSQETQYF; J gene: TRBJ2-5; D gene: NA; V gene: TRBV4-2
CDR3 protein: CASSRYGTANSPLHF; J gene: TRBJ1-6; D gene: TRBD1; V gene: TRBV11-2
CDR3 protein: CASSYSPSGGYNEQFF; J gene: TRBJ2-1; D gene: TRBD2; V gene: TRBV6-2/TRBV6-3
CDR3 protein: CASSFRTGNGYTF; J gene: TRBJ1-2; D gene: NA; V gene: TRBV7-3
CDR3 protein: CASSASGDTTDTQYF; J gene: TRBJ2-3; D gene: TRBD2; V gene: TRBV6-5
CDR3 protein: CASSPNRVMNTEAFF; J gene: TRBJ1-1; D gene: NA; V gene: TRBV5-4
CDR3 protein: CAWSSGRAGPNEKLFF; J gene: TRBJ1-4; D gene: NA; V gene: TRBV30
CDR3 protein: CASSRTDVEETQYF; J gene: TRBJ2-5; D gene: NA; V gene: TRBV2
CDR3 protein: CSAKRTASYEQYF; J gene: TRBJ2-7; D gene: NA; V gene: TRBV20-1
CDR3 protein: CASSFSGLAGDPYEQYF; J gene: TRBJ2-7; D gene: TRBD2; V gene: TRBV6-5
CDR3 protein: CASLGSTGEGQFF; J gene: TRBJ2-1; D gene: TRBD2; V gene: TRBV6-1
CDR3 protein: CASSLVGAGKGNTIYF; J gene: TRBJ1-3; D gene: NA; V gene: TRBV7-9